The rows below give T cell receptor beta chains drawn from one sample of a study of prognosis after radiotherapy for stage I lung cancer. TCRdb ran MiXCR on the multiplex PCR reads and lists one entry per CDR3 protein. The table records nearly 35,000 distinct CDR3 sequences, 30% to 35% of them present only once. Material: PBMCs, obtained before or after stereotactic body radiation therapy (not recorded which). The receptor set was obtained from a donor of 50 years or more with non-small cell lung cancer. Both conserved end residues are part of each CDR3. A D gene is named only where the DNA matches it firmly. The size field is filled for only some rows; it gives once, few, many or a size class.

v_gene	j_gene	d_gene	abundance	CDR3aa	CDR3nt
TRBV6-9	TRBJ2-7	TRBD2	many	CAAALLAGGYEQYF	TGTGCCGCAGCCTTACTAGCGGGGGGCTACGAGCAGTACTTC
TRBV15	TRBJ2-2	TRBD2	.	CATSRGRAGHTGELFF	TGTGCCACCAGCAGAGGGCGAGCGGGGCACACCGGGGAGCTGTTTTTT
TRBV7-2	TRBJ2-1	TRBD2	many	CASSSRTSTSEQFF	TGTGCCAGCAGCTCTAGGACTAGCACAAGTGAGCAGTTCTTC
TRBV14	TRBJ2-3	TRBD1	many	CASSQEGQGAKNGDTQYF	TGTGCCAGCAGCCAAGAGGGACAGGGGGCTAAAAATGGAGATACGCAGTATTTT
TRBV28	TRBJ2-3	TRBD1	many	CASRTQGAPDTQYF	TGTGCCAGCAGAACCCAGGGGGCCCCAGATACGCAGTATTTT
TRBV20-1	TRBJ2-5	.	many	CSARRDTGETQYF	TGCAGTGCTAGAAGGGACACTGGGGAGACCCAGTACTTC
TRBV12-3/TRBV12-4	TRBJ2-3	.	many	CASSLGLSTDTQYF	TGTGCCAGCAGTTTGGGACTTAGCACAGATACGCAGTATTTT
TRBV6-1	TRBJ2-7	.	once	CASSRDRTYDHYF	TGTGCCAGCAGTCGAGACAGGACCTACGATCATTACTTC
TRBV12-3/TRBV12-4	TRBJ1-1	.	many	CASVEQGGAFF	TGTGCCAGCGTCGAACAGGGCGGGGCTTTCTTT
TRBV29-1	TRBJ2-3	.	many	CSYREGTDTQYF	TGCAGCTATCGGGAAGGCACAGATACGCAGTATTTT
TRBV18	TRBJ1-3	.	many	CASSPRFAGDVGNTIYF	TGTGCCAGCTCACCACGGTTCGCAGGGGATGTTGGAAACACCATATATTTT
TRBV11-2	TRBJ2-5	.	many	CASSPQVETQYF	TGTGCCAGCAGCCCCCAAGTTGAGACCCAGTACTTC
TRBV6-1	TRBJ1-4	.	many	CASSPPLRGRTNEKLFF	TGTGCCAGCAGTCCTCCACTCAGGGGAAGGACTAATGAAAAACTGTTTTTT
TRBV28	TRBJ2-2	.	many	CASSLLQGSTGELFF	TGTGCCAGCAGTTTACTGCAGGGGAGCACCGGGGAGCTGTTTTTT
TRBV29-1	TRBJ1-1	.	many	CSGGTGGTEAFF	TGCAGCGGCGGGACCGGGGGCACTGAAGCTTTCTTT
TRBV20-1	TRBJ2-2	.	.	CSARDNNELFF	TGCAGTGCTAGAGATAATAACGAGCTGTTTTTT
TRBV20-1	TRBJ2-1	.	many	CSARRTESKNEQFF	TGCAGTGCTAGAAGGACAGAAAGTAAAAATGAGCAGTTCTTC
TRBV15	TRBJ1-6	TRBD1	many	CATSRGQGLIAPLHF	TGTGCCACCAGCAGGGGACAGGGATTGATCGCACCCCTCCACTTT
TRBV7-2	TRBJ2-7	.	once	CASSLPKLLQGNSEQYF	TGTGCCAGCAGCCTTCCTAAACTTTTACAGGGTAATTCCGAGCAGTACTTC
TRBV3-1	TRBJ1-2	.	many	CASSQGPAQVYGYTF	TGTGCCAGCAGCCAAGGACCGGCGCAAGTCTATGGCTACACCTTC
TRBV3-1	TRBJ2-5	.	.	CASSQSYRETQYF	TGTGCCAGCAGCCAATCTTACAGAGAGACCCAGTACTTC
TRBV5-1	TRBJ2-3	TRBD2	.	CASSLGRGGILYTQYF	TGCGCCAGCAGCTTGGGTCGGGGGGGCATTCTATATACGCAATATTTT
TRBV6-1	TRBJ1-5	TRBD1	many	CASTSGQGNQPQHF	TGTGCCAGCACTTCGGGACAGGGGAATCAGCCCCAGCATTTT
TRBV6-4	TRBJ1-1	.	many	CASSPQVNTEAFF	TGTGCCAGCAGTCCACAGGTGAACACTGAAGCTTTCTTT
TRBV5-5	TRBJ2-3	.	.	CASSPRPAMTDTQYF	TGTGCCAGCAGCCCCCGCCCGGCTATGACAGATACGCAGTATTTT
TRBV7-2	TRBJ1-2	.	many	CASRGQPSPNYGYTF	TGTGCCAGCAGGGGACAACCCTCCCCTAACTATGGCTACACCTTC
TRBV4-2	TRBJ1-4	TRBD1	many	CASSQGQGTNEKLFF	TGTGCCAGCAGCCAGGGACAGGGTACCAATGAAAAACTGTTTTTT
TRBV12-3/TRBV12-4	TRBJ2-3	.	many	CASSLDHTDTQYF	TGTGCCAGCAGTCTAGACCACACAGATACGCAGTATTTT
TRBV10-2	TRBJ2-3	TRBD2	.	CASSAARIAGGESTDTQYF	TGCGCCAGCAGCGCCGCCCGGATAGCGGGAGGAGAGAGCACAGATACGCAGTATTTT
TRBV18	TRBJ1-1	.	many	CASSPRDPDLNTEAFF	TGTGCCAGCTCACCACGGGATCCAGACCTTAACACTGAAGCTTTCTTT
TRBV15	TRBJ1-3	TRBD1	many	CATSRGQGPGNTIYF	TGTGCCACCAGCAGAGGACAGGGACCTGGAAACACCATATATTTT
TRBV6-1	TRBJ2-5	TRBD2	many	CASSKGLAEATQYF	TGTGCCAGCAGTAAGGGACTAGCGGAAGCGACCCAGTACTTC
TRBV7-9	TRBJ1-4	.	many	CASSLAGTREKLFF	TGTGCCAGCAGCTTAGCAGGGACAAGGGAAAAACTGTTTTTT
TRBV5-1	TRBJ2-5	TRBD2	many	CASSLSSGAQETQYF	TGCGCCAGCAGCTTATCTAGCGGGGCCCAAGAGACCCAGTACTTC
TRBV6-1	TRBJ2-3	.	many	CALARDTDTQYF	TGTGCCCTAGCCCGGGACACAGATACGCAGTATTTT
TRBV6-2/TRBV6-3	TRBJ1-2	.	many	CASSYTLGGGYGYTF	TGTGCCAGCAGTTACACTTTAGGGGGAGGCTATGGCTACACCTTC
TRBV6-2/TRBV6-3	TRBJ1-5	.	many	CASSYSRNGNQPQHF	TGTGCCAGCAGTTACTCAAGGAATGGCAATCAGCCCCAGCATTTT
TRBV20-1	TRBJ2-5	TRBD2	many	CSATRLARETQYF	TGCAGTGCTACGAGACTAGCAAGAGAGACCCAGTACTTC
TRBV6-1	TRBJ1-4	TRBD1	many	CASREGTGGLYGTNEKLFF	TGTGCCAGCAGAGAGGGGACAGGGGGCCTATACGGAACTAATGAAAAACTGTTTTTT
TRBV4-2	TRBJ1-4	.	many	CASSRERDGTNEKLFF	TGTGCCAGCAGCCGAGAAAGGGACGGTACCAATGAAAAACTGTTTTTT
TRBV9	TRBJ2-7	.	medium-sized	CASSVTTEDYEQYF	TGTGCCAGCAGCGTAACCACGGAGGACTACGAGCAGTACTTC
TRBV7-2	TRBJ1-2	.	once	CASSFGTGNVYTF	TGTGCCAGCAGCTTCGGTACAGGGAATGTCTACACCTTC
TRBV9	TRBJ2-3	TRBD2	many	CASSPAGAPSTDTQYF	TGTGCCAGCAGCCCAGCGGGGGCTCCTAGCACAGATACGCAGTATTTT
TRBV2	TRBJ1-3	.	.	CASSLGGPGNTIYF	TGTGCCAGCAGCTTGGGGGGCCCCGGAAACACCATATATTTT
TRBV6-5	TRBJ2-3	.	.	CASSYALGGPDTQYF	TGTGCCAGCAGTTACGCGTTGGGGGGCCCAGATACGCAGTATTTT
TRBV7-9	TRBJ2-7	TRBD2	many	CASSMFSGGAREQYF	TGTGCCAGCAGCATGTTTAGCGGGGGGGCCCGCGAGCAGTACTTC
TRBV7-2	TRBJ1-6	.	.	CASRPYGLLRNSPLHF	TGTGCCAGCAGGCCGTACGGTTTATTAAGGAACTCACCCCTCCACTTT
TRBV10-2	TRBJ1-6	.	many	CASTLSGGGSPLHF	TGCGCCAGCACTCTATCCGGGGGAGGGTCACCCCTCCACTTT
TRBV6-1	TRBJ1-1	TRBD1	.	CASSEVDRVSEAFF	TGTGCCAGCAGTGAAGTCGACAGGGTCTCTGAAGCTTTCTTT
TRBV6-2/TRBV6-3	TRBJ1-5	.	many	CASSYSLAAVRNQPQHF	TGTGCCAGCAGTTACAGTTTAGCGGCGGTCCGCAATCAGCCCCAGCATTTT
TRBV2	TRBJ2-3	TRBD2	few	CASNGLAGRDTQYF	TGTGCCAGTAATGGACTAGCGGGGAGAGATACGCAGTATTTT
TRBV12-3/TRBV12-4	TRBJ1-5	.	.	CASSLVGGHQPPHF	TGTGCCAGCAGTTTAGTGGGGGGTCATCAACCCCCGCATTTT
TRBV6-2/TRBV6-3	TRBJ2-3	.	.	CASSEFNDGSTDTQYF	TGTGCCAGCAGTGAATTCAATGATGGGTCCACAGATACGCAGTATTTT
TRBV7-7	TRBJ2-1	TRBD1	many	CASSLNRGQEQFF	TGTGCTAGCAGCTTAAACAGGGGTCAAGAGCAGTTCTTC